The sequence of this T cell receptor beta chain was determined in a study of shared clonotypes between healthy human individuals. Study summary: Ranging from 18 to 49 in age, donors were two women and a few men. Findings of the study overall: Non-shared clonotypes had lower generation probabilities than clonotypes shared by all four sorted-subset donors.

TCRdb's copy holds only in-frame clones and misses some; the assay was immunoSEQ multiplex PCR. The data show some 630,000 clones, with roughly 78% seen just once and around 1.8% held by the top ten. In the case of this clone: What it binds is not known.

V was trimmed by 10 bases and J by 0 bases, leaving 25 bases between them. The CDR3 totals 19 residues. CDR1 is SGHVS and CDR2 is FQNEAQ in the germline V gene. Sequenced: memory CD4+ T cells sorted from blood. Subset described: CD45RA-negative fraction. The chain carries TRBV7-8 and TRBJ2-6; D remains ambiguous. The TCR comes from a woman under 40 in good health. The CDR3: CATILSGSLIYSGANVLTF. The CDR3 DNA is TGTGCCACCATCCTTTCTGGCAGTCTGATCTACTCTGGGGCCAACGTCCTGACTTTC.